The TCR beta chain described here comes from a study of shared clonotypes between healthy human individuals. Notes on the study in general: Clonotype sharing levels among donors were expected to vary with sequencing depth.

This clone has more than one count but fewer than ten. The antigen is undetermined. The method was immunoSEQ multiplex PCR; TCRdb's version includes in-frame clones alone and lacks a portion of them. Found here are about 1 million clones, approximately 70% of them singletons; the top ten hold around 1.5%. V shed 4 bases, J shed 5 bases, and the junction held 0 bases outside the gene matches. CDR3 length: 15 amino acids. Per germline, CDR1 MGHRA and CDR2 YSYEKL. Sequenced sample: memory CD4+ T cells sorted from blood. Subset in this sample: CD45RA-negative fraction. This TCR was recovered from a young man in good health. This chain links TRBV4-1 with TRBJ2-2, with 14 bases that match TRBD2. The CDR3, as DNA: TGCGCCAGCAGCCGGACTAGCGGGGGGACCGGGGAGCTGTTTTTT. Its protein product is CASSRTSGGTGELFF.